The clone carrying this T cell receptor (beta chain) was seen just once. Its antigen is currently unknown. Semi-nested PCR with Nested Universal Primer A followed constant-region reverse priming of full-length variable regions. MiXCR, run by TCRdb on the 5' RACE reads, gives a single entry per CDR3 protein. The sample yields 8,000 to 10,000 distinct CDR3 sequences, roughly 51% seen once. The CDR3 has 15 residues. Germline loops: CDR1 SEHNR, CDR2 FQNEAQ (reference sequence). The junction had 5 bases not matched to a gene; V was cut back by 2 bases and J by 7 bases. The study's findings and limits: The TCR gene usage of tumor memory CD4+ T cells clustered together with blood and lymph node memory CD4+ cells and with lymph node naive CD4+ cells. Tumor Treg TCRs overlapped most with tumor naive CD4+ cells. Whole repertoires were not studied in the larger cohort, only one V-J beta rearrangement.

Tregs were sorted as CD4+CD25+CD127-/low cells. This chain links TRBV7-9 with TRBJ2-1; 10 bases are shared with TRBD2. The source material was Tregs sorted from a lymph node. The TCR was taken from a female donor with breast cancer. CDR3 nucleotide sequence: TGTGCCAGCAGCTTAAAGCTAGCGGGAGAGAATGAGCAGTTCTTC. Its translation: CASSLKLAGENEQFF. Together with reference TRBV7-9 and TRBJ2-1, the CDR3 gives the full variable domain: DTGVSQNPRHKITKRGQNVTFRCDPISEHNRLYWYRQTLGQGPEFLTYFQNEAQLEKSRLLSDRFSAERPKGSFSTLEIQRTEQGDSAMYLCASSLKLAGENEQFFGPGTRLTVL.